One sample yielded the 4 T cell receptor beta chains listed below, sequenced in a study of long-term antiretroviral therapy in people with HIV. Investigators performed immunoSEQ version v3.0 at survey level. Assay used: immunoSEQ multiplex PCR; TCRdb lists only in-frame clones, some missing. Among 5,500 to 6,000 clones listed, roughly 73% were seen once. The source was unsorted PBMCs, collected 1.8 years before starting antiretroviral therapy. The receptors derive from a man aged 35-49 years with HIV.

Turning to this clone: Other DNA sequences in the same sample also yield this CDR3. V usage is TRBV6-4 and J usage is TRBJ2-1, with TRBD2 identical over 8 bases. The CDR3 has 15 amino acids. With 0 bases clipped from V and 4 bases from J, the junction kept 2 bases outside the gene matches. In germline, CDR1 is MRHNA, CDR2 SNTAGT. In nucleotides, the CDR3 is TGTGCCAGCAGTGACTCCAGCGGGAGTTACAATGAGCAGTTCTTC. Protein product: CASSDSSGSYNEQFF.

DNA for the CDR3: TGTGCCAGTAGTTCGGGACAGGTTCAGGTGAATGAGCAGTTCTTC. Amino acids: CASSSGQVQVNEQFF. This chain joins TRBV19 and TRBJ2-1; the match to TRBD1 covers 8 bases. Germline trimming cut 5 bases from V and 7 bases from J; bases unmatched to any gene: 10. The germline V gene has CDR1 LNHDA and CDR2 SQIVND (reference sequence). CDR3 length equals 15 residues.

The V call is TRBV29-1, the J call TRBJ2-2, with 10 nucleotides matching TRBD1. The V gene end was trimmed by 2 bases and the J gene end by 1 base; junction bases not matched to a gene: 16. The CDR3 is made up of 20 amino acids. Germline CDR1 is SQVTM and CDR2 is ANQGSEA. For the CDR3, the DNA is TGCAGCGTTGAAATTCTTGACAGGGGGCGAGCTTTAGGGAACACCGGGGAGCTGTTTTTT. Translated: CSVEILDRGRALGNTGELFF.

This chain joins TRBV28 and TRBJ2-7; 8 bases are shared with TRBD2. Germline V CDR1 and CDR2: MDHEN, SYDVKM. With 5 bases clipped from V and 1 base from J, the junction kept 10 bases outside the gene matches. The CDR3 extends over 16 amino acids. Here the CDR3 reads CASSLTSGAGSYEQYF. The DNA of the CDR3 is TGTGCCAGCAGTCTAACTAGCGGAGCAGGGTCCTACGAGCAGTACTTC.